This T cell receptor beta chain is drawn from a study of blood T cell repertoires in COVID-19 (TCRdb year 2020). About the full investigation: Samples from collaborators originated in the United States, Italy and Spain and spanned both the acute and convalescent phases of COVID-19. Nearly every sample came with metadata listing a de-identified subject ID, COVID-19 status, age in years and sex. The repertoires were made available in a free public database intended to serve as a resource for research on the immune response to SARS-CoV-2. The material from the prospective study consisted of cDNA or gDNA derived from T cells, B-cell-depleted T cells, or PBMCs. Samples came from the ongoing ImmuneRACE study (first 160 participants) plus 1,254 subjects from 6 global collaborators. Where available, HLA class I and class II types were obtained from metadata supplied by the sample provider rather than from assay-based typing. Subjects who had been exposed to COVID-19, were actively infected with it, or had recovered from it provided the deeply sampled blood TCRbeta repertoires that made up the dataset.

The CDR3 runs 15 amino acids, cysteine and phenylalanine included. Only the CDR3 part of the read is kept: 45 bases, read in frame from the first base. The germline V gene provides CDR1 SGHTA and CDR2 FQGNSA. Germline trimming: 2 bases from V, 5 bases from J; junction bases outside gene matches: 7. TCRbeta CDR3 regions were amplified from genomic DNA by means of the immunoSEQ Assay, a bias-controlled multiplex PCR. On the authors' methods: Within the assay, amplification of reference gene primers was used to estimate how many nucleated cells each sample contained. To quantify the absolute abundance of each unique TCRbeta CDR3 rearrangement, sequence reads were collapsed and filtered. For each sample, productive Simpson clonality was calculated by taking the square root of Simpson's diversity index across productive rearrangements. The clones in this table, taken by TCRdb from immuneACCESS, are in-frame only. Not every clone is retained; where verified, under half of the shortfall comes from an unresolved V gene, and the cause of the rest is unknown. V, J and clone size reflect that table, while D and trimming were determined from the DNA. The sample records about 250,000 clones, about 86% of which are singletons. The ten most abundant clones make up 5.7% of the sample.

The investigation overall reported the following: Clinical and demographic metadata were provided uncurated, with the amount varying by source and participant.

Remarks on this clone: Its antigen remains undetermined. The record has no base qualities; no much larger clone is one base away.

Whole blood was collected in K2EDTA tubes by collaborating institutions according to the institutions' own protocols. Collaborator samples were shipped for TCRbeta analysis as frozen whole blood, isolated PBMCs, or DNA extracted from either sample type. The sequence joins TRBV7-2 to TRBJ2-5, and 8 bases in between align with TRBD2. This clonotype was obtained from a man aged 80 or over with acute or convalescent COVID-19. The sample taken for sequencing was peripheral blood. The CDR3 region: CASSLSRGGPETQYF. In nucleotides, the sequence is TGTGCCAGCAGCTTATCCCGGGGGGGCCCGGAGACCCAGTACTTC.